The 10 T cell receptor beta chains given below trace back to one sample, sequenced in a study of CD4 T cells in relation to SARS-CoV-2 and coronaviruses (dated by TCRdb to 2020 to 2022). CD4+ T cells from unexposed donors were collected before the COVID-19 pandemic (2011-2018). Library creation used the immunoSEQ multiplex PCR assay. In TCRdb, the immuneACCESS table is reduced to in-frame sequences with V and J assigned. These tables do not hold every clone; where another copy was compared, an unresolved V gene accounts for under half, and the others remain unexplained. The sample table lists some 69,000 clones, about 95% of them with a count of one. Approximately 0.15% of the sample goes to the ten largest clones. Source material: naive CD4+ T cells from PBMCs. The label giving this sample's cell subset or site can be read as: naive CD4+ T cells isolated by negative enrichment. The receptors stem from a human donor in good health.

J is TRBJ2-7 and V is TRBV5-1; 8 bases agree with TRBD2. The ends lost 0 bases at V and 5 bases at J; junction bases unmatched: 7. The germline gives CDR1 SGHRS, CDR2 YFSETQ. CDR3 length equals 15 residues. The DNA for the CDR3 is TGCGCCAGCAGCTTGGAGGGTAGCGGGACCCACGAGCAGTACTTC. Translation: CASSLEGSGTHEQYF. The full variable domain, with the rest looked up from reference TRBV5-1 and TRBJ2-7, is KAGVTQTPRYLIKTRGQQVTLSCSPISGHRSVSWYQQTPGQGLQFLFEYFSETQRNKGNFPGRFSGRQFSNSRSEMNVSTLELGDSALYLCASSLEGSGTHEQYFGPGTRLTVT.

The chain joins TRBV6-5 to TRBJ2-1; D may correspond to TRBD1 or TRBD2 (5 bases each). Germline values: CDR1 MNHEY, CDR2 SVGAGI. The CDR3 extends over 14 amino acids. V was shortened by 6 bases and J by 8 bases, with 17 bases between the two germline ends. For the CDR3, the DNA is TGTGCCAGCAGGACGGGACCGGCATCGTATGAGCAGTTCTTC. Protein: CASRTGPASYEQFF.

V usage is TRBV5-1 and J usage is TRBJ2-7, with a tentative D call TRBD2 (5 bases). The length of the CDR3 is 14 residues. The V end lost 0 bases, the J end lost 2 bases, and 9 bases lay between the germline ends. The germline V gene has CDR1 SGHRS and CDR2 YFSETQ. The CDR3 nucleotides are TGCGCCAGCAGCTTGGCCGCGGGCCCCTACGAGCAGTACTTC. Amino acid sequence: CASSLAAGPYEQYF.

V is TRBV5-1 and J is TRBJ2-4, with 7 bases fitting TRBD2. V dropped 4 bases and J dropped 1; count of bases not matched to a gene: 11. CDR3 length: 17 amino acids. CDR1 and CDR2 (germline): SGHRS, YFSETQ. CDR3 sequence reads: CASSITGAGSAKNIQYF. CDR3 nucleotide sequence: TGCGCCAGCAGCATAACTGGAGCGGGATCCGCCAAAAACATTCAGTACTTC. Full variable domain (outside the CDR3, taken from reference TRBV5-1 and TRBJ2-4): KAGVTQTPRYLIKTRGQQVTLSCSPISGHRSVSWYQQTPGQGLQFLFEYFSETQRNKGNFPGRFSGRQFSNSRSEMNVSTLELGDSALYLCASSITGAGSAKNIQYFGAGTRLSVL.

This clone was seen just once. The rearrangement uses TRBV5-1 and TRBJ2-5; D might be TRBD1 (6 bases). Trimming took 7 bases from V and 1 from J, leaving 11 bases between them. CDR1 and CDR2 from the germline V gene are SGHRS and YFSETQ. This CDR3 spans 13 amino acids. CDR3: CASRRDTQETQYF. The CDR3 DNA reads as TGCGCCAGCCGACGGGACACCCAAGAGACCCAGTACTTC.

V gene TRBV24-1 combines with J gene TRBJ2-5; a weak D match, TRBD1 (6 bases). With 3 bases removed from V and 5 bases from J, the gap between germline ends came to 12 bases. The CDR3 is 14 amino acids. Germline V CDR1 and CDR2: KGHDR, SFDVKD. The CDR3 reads CATSDDTGLETQYF. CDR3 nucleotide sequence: TGTGCCACCAGTGATGACACAGGGTTGGAGACCCAGTACTTC.

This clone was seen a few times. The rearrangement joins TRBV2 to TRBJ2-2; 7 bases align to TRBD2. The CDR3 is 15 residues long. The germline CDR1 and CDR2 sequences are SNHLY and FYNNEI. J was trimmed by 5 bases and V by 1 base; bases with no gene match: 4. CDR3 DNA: TGTGCCAGCAGTGAAGTTCCTAGCGGAACCGGGGAGCTGTTTTTT. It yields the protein CASSEVPSGTGELFF. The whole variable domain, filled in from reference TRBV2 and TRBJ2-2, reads EPEVTQTPSHQVTQMGQEVILRCVPISNHLYFYWYRQILGQKVEFLVSFYNNEISEKSEIFDDQFSVERPDGSNFTLKIRSTKLEDSAMYFCASSEVPSGTGELFFGEGSRLTVL.

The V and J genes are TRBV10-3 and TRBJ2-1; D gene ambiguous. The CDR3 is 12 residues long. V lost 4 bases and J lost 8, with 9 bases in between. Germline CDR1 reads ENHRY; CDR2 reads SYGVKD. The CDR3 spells CAISVAVDEQFF. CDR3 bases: TGTGCCATCAGTGTAGCCGTGGATGAGCAGTTCTTC.

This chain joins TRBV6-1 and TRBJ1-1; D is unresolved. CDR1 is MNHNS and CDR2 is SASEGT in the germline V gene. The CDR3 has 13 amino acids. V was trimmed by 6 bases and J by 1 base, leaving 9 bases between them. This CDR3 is CASSVGGNTEAFF. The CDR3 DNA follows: TGTGCCAGCAGCGTAGGTGGGAACACTGAAGCTTTCTTT.

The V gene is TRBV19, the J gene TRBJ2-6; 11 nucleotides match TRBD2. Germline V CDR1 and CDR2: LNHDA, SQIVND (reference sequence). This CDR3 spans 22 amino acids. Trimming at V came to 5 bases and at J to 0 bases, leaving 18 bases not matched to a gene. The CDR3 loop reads CASSSSSVASGRLSSGANVLTF. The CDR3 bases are TGTGCCAGTAGTTCGTCCTCCGTCGCTAGCGGGAGGCTGAGCTCTGGGGCCAACGTCCTGACTTTC. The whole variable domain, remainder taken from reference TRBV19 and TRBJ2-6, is DGGITQSPKYLFRKEGQNVTLSCEQNLNHDAMYWYRQDPGQGLRLIYYSQIVNDFQKGDIAEGYSVSREKKESFPLTVTSAQKNPTAFYLCASSSSSVASGRLSSGANVLTFGAGSRLTVL.